One and the same sample provided the 2 T cell receptor beta chains below, sequenced in a study of PD-1 blockade in classical Hodgkin lymphoma (dated by TCRdb to the early 2020s). This specimen's time point label, interpreted: cycle 2 day 1 (C2D1) of nivolumab. Relapse after autologous stem cell transplantation had occurred in all trial patients, and cohorts A, B and C were distinguished by prior brentuximab vedotin exposure. The library was obtained by the immunoSEQ multiplex PCR assay. TCRdb obtained this table from immuneACCESS and retained in-frame rearrangements with V and J assigned. These tables miss some clones; where compared with another copy, unresolved V genes account for less than half of the shortfall, and the remainder is unexplained. The sample table contains 35,000 to 45,000 clones; only one count was recorded for more than 65% of them. Clones ranked in the top ten supply roughly 14% of the sample.

This sample comprised peripheral blood mononuclear cells (PBMCs), obtained before the second cycle of nivolumab. These receptors all come from a human donor with classical Hodgkin lymphoma.

The chain uses TRBV7-8 and TRBJ2-1; 7 bases are shared with TRBD2. Germline V gene data show CDR1 as SGHVS and CDR2 as FQNEAQ. V dropped 4 bases and J dropped 8; count of bases not matched to a gene: 5. The CDR3 totals 13 residues. CDR3 residues: CASSWASGDEQFF. CDR3 sequence (DNA): TGTGCCAGCAGCTGGGCTAGCGGTGATGAGCAGTTCTTC. Full variable domain (outside the CDR3, taken from reference TRBV7-8 and TRBJ2-1): GAGVSQSPRYKVAKRGQDVALRCDPISGHVSLFWYQQALGQGPEFLTYFQNEAQLDKSGLPSDRFFAERPEGSVSTLKIQRTQQEDSAVYLCASSWASGDEQFFGPGTRLTVL.

This clone has a single count. This chain links TRBV9 with TRBJ2-3, with D perhaps matching TRBD2 (6 bases). The CDR3 is 16 amino acids. V was shortened by 1 base and J by 3 bases, with 15 bases between the two germline ends. Germline V gives CDR1 SGDLS, CDR2 YYNGEE. In DNA form, the CDR3 reads TGTGCCAGCAGCGTACTCGGGAGTAGAGATACAGATACGCAGTATTTT. It specifies CASSVLGSRDTDTQYF.